These 27 T cell receptor beta chains share one sample of origin, sequenced in a study of shared clonotypes between healthy human individuals. Clones were sequenced by immunoSEQ multiplex PCR, and TCRdb holds only the in-frame ones, with some missing. The data hold approximately 2.4 million clones, with approximately 96% observed a single time. Input material: naive CD4+ T cells sorted from blood. As to subset: CD45RA+ positively selected. These receptors all stem from a man between 18 and 35 years old in good health.

About this clone: Additional DNA sequences in this sample encode the identical CDR3. The rearrangement uses TRBV30 and TRBJ1-2; possible D gene TRBD1, 5 bases. Germline CDR1 is GTSNPN and CDR2 is SVGIG (reference sequence). V was cut by 2 bases and J by 4 bases, with 8 bases left in between. There are 12 residues in the CDR3. CDR3 sequence: CAWSRGGYGYTF. The DNA of the CDR3 is TGTGCCTGGAGTAGGGGCGGCTATGGCTACACCTTC.

This sequence joins TRBV21-1 and TRBJ2-2; TRBD2, the table's D call, lacks a check against the DNA. TRBV21-1 is a recognized pseudogene. This CDR3 region has 19 residues. The CDR3 bases are TGTGCCAGCAGCAAAGGGGACTACCCTAACTTAATTTTCACCGGGGAGCTGTTTTTT. Its protein is CASSKGDYPNLIFTGELFF.

The V call is TRBV18, the J call TRBJ2-5; D remains unclear. V lost 1 base and J 5 bases, leaving 20 bases between the germline ends. The CDR3 totals 17 residues. The germline gives CDR1 KGHSH, CDR2 LQKENI. The CDR3 coding sequence is TGTGCCAGCTCACCACTCCCCTCCGTTGCCGGAACCGAGACCCAGTACTTC. This encodes CASSPLPSVAGTETQYF.

CDR3 protein: CAWRLRGQQETQYF. The CDR3 coding sequence is TGTGCCTGGAGGTTAAGGGGGCAGCAAGAGACCCAGTACTTC. The V call is TRBV30, the J call TRBJ2-5; TRBD1 matches 7 bases. Germline CDR1 GTSNPN, CDR2 SVGIG (reference sequence). The CDR3 has 14 residues. After removal of 3 bases from V and 2 bases from J, the junction contained 6 bases not matched to a gene.

V is TRBV6-1 and J is TRBJ2-5; tentative D call: TRBD1 (6 bases). The V and J ends lost 6 bases and 0 bases respectively, with 14 bases between them. Germline values: CDR1 MNHNS, CDR2 SASEGT. The CDR3 is 15 residues long. CDR3 sequence reads: CASRKGQIYQETQYF. The CDR3 coding sequence is TGTGCCAGCAGGAAGGGACAAATATACCAAGAGACCCAGTACTTC.

V is TRBV18 and J is TRBJ2-1; no reliable D call. V was shortened by 3 bases and J by 5 bases, with 8 bases between the two germline ends. This CDR3 has 13 amino acids. CDR1 and CDR2 from the germline V gene are KGHSH and LQKENI. The CDR3 DNA sequence: TGTGCCAGCTCACCTGGGATGCACAATGAGCAGTTCTTC. Translation gives CASSPGMHNEQFF.

J is TRBJ2-7 and V is TRBV10-2, with 11 bases identical to TRBD1. Germline V CDR1 and CDR2: WSHSY, SAAADI. With 7 bases clipped from V and 4 bases from J, the junction kept 9 bases outside the gene matches. CDR3 length: 15 residues. The CDR3 sequence: CASKKFGQGAYEQYF. Written as DNA, the CDR3 is TGCGCCAGCAAAAAGTTTGGACAGGGGGCTTACGAGCAGTACTTC.

This clone was recorded once. The chain couples TRBV5-5 to TRBJ1-6; D ambiguous. Germline assignment: CDR1 SGHKS and CDR2 YYEKEE (reference sequence). The CDR3 totals 12 residues. The V end lost 5 bases, the J end lost 7 bases, and 7 bases lay between the germline ends. This CDR3 reads CASSFGNSPLHF. Here the CDR3 DNA reads TGTGCCAGCAGTTTCGGGAATTCACCCCTCCACTTT.

A single count supports this clone. The chain couples TRBV14 to TRBJ1-2; D is unresolved. The CDR3 length is 15 residues. V gave up 0 bases and J gave up 7 bases, with 15 bases separating them. Germline CDR1 SGHDN, CDR2 FVKESK. The CDR3 sequence: CASSQDFKGFGGYTF. As DNA, the CDR3 is TGTGCCAGCAGCCAAGATTTCAAGGGTTTTGGTGGCTACACCTTC.

The chain uses TRBV7-2 and TRBJ2-5; D is unclear. V lost 4 bases to trimming and J lost 5 bases, with 17 bases between them. CDR3 size: 15 residues. The germline gives CDR1 SGHTA, CDR2 FQGNSA. CDR3 protein: CASSSDPLSVETQYF. In DNA, the CDR3 is TGTGCCAGCAGCTCAGATCCACTGTCAGTGGAGACCCAGTACTTC.

To note about this clone: Additional DNA sequences in this sample encode the identical CDR3. The chain combines TRBV18 with TRBJ2-5; D may be TRBD2 (5 bases). Looked up from germline, CDR1 is KGHSH and CDR2 is LQKENI. The CDR3 spans 13 residues. V lost 3 bases to trimming and J lost 2 bases, with 7 bases between them. CDR3 sequence reads: CASSPGDQETQYF. In nucleotides, the CDR3 is TGTGCCAGCTCACCGGGAGATCAAGAGACCCAGTACTTC.

In regard to this clone: Other DNA sequences in this specimen translate into the identical CDR3. The chain recombines TRBV30 with TRBJ2-5, with TRBD2 as a possible D gene (5 bases). V lost 2 bases to trimming and J lost 0 bases, with 7 bases between them. The CDR3 extends over 13 amino acids. CDR1 is GTSNPN, CDR2 SVGIG, per germline (reference sequence). CDR3 coding DNA: TGTGCCTGGAGTTCGGGATACCAAGAGACCCAGTACTTC. Translating gives CAWSSGYQETQYF.

This clone was observed a single time. The chain combines TRBV5-1 with TRBJ2-7; TRBD2 agrees at 12 bases. Germline CDR1 and CDR2: SGHRS and YFSETQ. This CDR3 is 14 amino acids long. The V gene end was trimmed by 4 bases and the J gene end by 2 bases; junction bases not matched to a gene: 1. The chain's CDR3 is CASSRTSGAYEQYF. CDR3 nucleotides: TGCGCCAGCAGCAGGACTAGCGGGGCCTACGAGCAGTACTTC. The entire variable domain, with the rest obtained from reference TRBV5-1 and TRBJ2-7, is as follows: KAGVTQTPRYLIKTRGQQVTLSCSPISGHRSVSWYQQTPGQGLQFLFEYFSETQRNKGNFPGRFSGRQFSNSRSEMNVSTLELGDSALYLCASSRTSGAYEQYFGPGTRLTVT.

The chain is built from TRBV6-5 and TRBJ1-3, with D maybe TRBD1 (6 bases). Trimming stripped 7 bases from V and 4 bases from J, with 14 bases between. This CDR3 is built from 14 residues. Per germline, CDR1 MNHEY and CDR2 SVGAGI. DNA for the CDR3: TGTGCCAGCACCGACTGGGGGCGAGGAAACACCATATATTTT. Translating it yields CASTDWGRGNTIYF.

Of note for this clone: Other DNA sequences from this sample encode an identical CDR3 as well. The chain combines TRBV6-6 with TRBJ1-6, with TRBD1 as a possible D gene (5 bases). The ends were cut back, 3 bases at V and 5 bases at J, with 8 bases in the middle. CDR1 is MNHNY, CDR2 SVGAGI, per germline (reference sequence). The CDR3 loop spans 14 amino acids. Here the CDR3 DNA reads TGTGCCAGCAGTTATGGGGCGGATAATTCACCCCTCCACTTT. Translated, it gives CASSYGADNSPLHF.

The genes are TRBV10-3 and TRBJ2-6; TRBD2 agrees at 13 bases. The V segment lost 6 bases and the J segment 1 base; nucleotides outside the gene matches: 3. The CDR3 contains 17 residues. Germline V gene data show CDR1 as ENHRY and CDR2 as SYGVKD. CDR3 amino acids: CAISETSGGSGANVLTF. The CDR3 DNA reads as TGTGCCATCAGCGAGACTAGCGGGGGGTCTGGGGCCAACGTCCTGACTTTC.

CDR3 amino acids: CATSSPTPRTEAFF. The CDR3, as DNA: TGTGCCACCAGCAGCCCGACGCCGCGCACTGAAGCTTTCTTT. The gene calls are TRBV15 and TRBJ1-1; D uncertain. Trimming removed 3 bases at V and 4 bases at J, with 12 bases between. The CDR3 covers 14 residues. From germline, CDR1 is LNHNV and CDR2 YYDKDF (reference sequence).

V and J are TRBV5-1 and TRBJ2-5; possible D gene TRBD1, 6 bases. This CDR3 region has 15 residues. Germline lookup yields CDR1 SGHRS and CDR2 YFSETQ. V lost 4 bases to trimming and J lost 5 bases, with 18 bases between them. This CDR3 is CASSRRAVQGETQYF. As DNA, the CDR3 is TGCGCCAGCAGCCGAAGGGCCGTCCAGGGGGAGACCCAGTACTTC.

A few counts support this clone. This chain uses TRBV7-2 with TRBJ1-1, with D possibly TRBD1 on 5 matching bases. The V and J ends lost 5 bases and 4 bases respectively, with 14 bases between them. CDR3 length: 14 residues. CDR1 SGHTA and CDR2 FQGNSA come from the germline V gene. The CDR3 protein is CASSPRAGSTEAFF. The CDR3, as DNA: TGTGCCAGCAGCCCCAGGGCAGGGAGCACTGAAGCTTTCTTT. Full variable domain (rest looked up from reference TRBV7-2 and TRBJ1-1): GAGVSQSPSNKVTEKGKDVELRCDPISGHTALYWYRQSLGQGLEFLIYFQGNSAPDKSGLPSDRFSAERTGGSVSTLTIQRTQQEDSAVYLCASSPRAGSTEAFFGQGTRLTVV.

The V gene is TRBV19, the J gene TRBJ2-1; 10 bases fit TRBD1. The length of the CDR3 is 15 residues. Germline trimming cut 5 bases from V and 6 bases from J; bases unmatched to any gene: 7. Looked up from germline, CDR1 is LNHDA and CDR2 is SQIVND (reference sequence). The CDR3: CASSFRQGARNEQFF. CDR3 nucleotides: TGTGCCAGTAGTTTCAGACAGGGGGCGCGCAATGAGCAGTTCTTC.

J is TRBJ1-1 and V is TRBV5-6; D may be TRBD1 (5 bases). V was pared by 0 bases and J by 1 base, with 13 bases between. The CDR3 length is 16 residues. The germline gives CDR1 SGHDT, CDR2 YYEEEE. The CDR3 DNA reads TGTGCCAGCAGCTTGGGGGCAGGGAAAGGGAACACTGAAGCTTTCTTT. Its translation is CASSLGAGKGNTEAFF.

The CDR3 DNA reads as TGTGCCAGCAGTAGACAGGGATACTATGGCTACACCTTC. It translates to CASSRQGYYGYTF. The rearrangement joins TRBV6-5 to TRBJ1-2, with 7 positions matching TRBD1. V shed 5 bases, J shed 3 bases, and the junction held 3 bases outside the gene matches. The length of the CDR3 is 13 residues. Germline V gene lookup returns CDR1 MNHEY and CDR2 SVGAGI.

This chain links TRBV6-1 with TRBJ1-5; D uncertain. This CDR3 spans 11 amino acids. The germline gives CDR1 MNHNS, CDR2 SASEGT. Trimming took 4 bases from V and 9 from J, leaving 7 bases between them. Written as DNA, the CDR3 is TGTGCCAGCAGTGGCGGCTGGCCCCAGCATTTT. Its translation is CASSGGWPQHF.

This chain connects TRBV5-1 to TRBJ2-5; D might be TRBD1 (5 bases). The CDR3 contains 15 residues. V lost 5 bases, J lost 5 bases, and 19 bases lay in between. Germline CDR1 and CDR2: SGHRS and YFSETQ. CDR3 residues: CASRHTQGSRETQYF. The CDR3 coding sequence is TGCGCCAGCAGGCACACCCAGGGATCGAGGGAGACCCAGTACTTC.

The chain is built from TRBV19 and TRBJ1-5, with a weak D call TRBD1 (6 bases). The V end was cut by 3 bases, the J end by 7 bases, with 19 bases between. Germline lookup yields CDR1 LNHDA and CDR2 SQIVND (reference sequence). This CDR3 contains 16 residues. The CDR3 DNA follows: TGTGCCAGTAGTATGTGGGGGGCGCTGGGAGGGCAGCCCCAGCATTTT. Protein: CASSMWGALGGQPQHF.

This chain joins TRBV5-1 and TRBJ2-7; TRBD1 agrees at 7 bases. The V segment lost 4 bases and the J segment 1 base; nucleotides outside the gene matches: 8. CDR1 and CDR2 (germline): SGHRS, YFSETQ. This CDR3 comprises 15 residues. CDR3 DNA: TGCGCCAGCAGCGTGCGACCGGGACAGTCCTACGAGCAGTACTTC. This gives the protein CASSVRPGQSYEQYF.

The chain has TRBV12-5 and TRBJ2-1; tentative D call: TRBD1 (8 bases). The V and J ends lost 7 bases and 3 bases respectively, with 28 bases between them. The CDR3 is 19 residues long. Germline loops: CDR1 LGHNT, CDR2 FRNRAP. The CDR3 reads CASARADREGHSNYNEQFF. CDR3 coding DNA: TGTGCTAGTGCGAGAGCGGACAGGGAGGGCCATTCAAACTACAATGAGCAGTTCTTC. Supplemented by reference TRBV12-5 and TRBJ2-1, the full variable domain reads DARVTQTPRHKVTEMGQEVTMRCQPILGHNTVFWYRQTMMQGLELLAYFRNRAPLDDSGMPKDRFSAEMPDATLATLKIQPSEPRDSAVYFCASARADREGHSNYNEQFFGPGTRLTVL.